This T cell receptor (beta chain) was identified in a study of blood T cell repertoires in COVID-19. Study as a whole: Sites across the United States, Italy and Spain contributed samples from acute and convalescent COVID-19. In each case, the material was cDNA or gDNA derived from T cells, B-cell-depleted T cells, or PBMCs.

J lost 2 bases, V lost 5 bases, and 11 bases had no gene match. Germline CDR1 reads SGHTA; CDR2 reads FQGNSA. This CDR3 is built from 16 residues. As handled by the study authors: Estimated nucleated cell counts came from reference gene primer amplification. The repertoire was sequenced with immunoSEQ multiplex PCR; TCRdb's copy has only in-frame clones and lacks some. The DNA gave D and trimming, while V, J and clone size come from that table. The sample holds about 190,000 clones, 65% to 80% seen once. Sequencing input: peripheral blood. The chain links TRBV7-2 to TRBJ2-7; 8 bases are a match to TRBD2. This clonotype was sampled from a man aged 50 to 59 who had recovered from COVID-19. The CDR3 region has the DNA TGTGCCAGCAGCGGAGGACTAGCTTCTGGTCCCTACGAGCAGTACTTC. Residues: CASSGGLASGPYEQYF. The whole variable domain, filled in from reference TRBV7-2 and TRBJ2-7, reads GAGVSQSPSNKVTEKGKDVELRCDPISGHTALYWYRQSLGQGLEFLIYFQGNSAPDKSGLPSDRFSAERTGGSVSTLTIQRTQQEDSAVYLCASSGGLASGPYEQYFGPGTRLTVT.